This is a list of T cell receptor beta chains from one sample in a study of cytomegalovirus exposure and HLA in healthy donors. Profiled with immunoSEQ multiplex PCR; TCRdb holds only in-frame clones, not every one. The sample lists under 130,000 clones, about three quarters occurring once. The sample consisted of PBMCs. All receptors derive from a female donor in good health and CMV-seropositive. Each CDR3 is given with its conserved first and last residue. Each record gives: clone size, V gene, D gene, J gene, CDR3 DNA, CDR3 protein. A D gene is named only where the DNA matches it firmly. Where a row states a size, it is once, few, many or the class of an expanded clone; other rows omit it.

size: NA
V: TRBV19
D: TRBD1
J: TRBJ1-2
DNA: TGTGCCAGTAGTCCCCGGGACAGGACGAGCGGCTACACCTTC
CDR3: CASSPRDRTSGYTF

size: NA
V: TRBV9
D: NA
J: TRBJ2-5
DNA: TGTGCCAGCAGCGTAGATCCCATCGGGGAGACCCAGTACTTC
CDR3: CASSVDPIGETQYF

size: NA
V: TRBV25-1
D: NA
J: TRBJ2-3
DNA: TGTGCCAGCAGTGAATATAGAGGCTTTTCTAGCACAGATACGCAGTATTTT
CDR3: CASSEYRGFSSTDTQYF

size: few
V: TRBV28
D: NA
J: TRBJ1-3
DNA: TGTGCCAGCCCGCCTCCAGGTGACTCTGGAAACACCATATATTTT
CDR3: CASPPPGDSGNTIYF

size: NA
V: TRBV7-9
D: TRBD1
J: TRBJ1-1
DNA: TGTGCCAGCAGCATCGGGACAGGCAACACTGAAGCTTTCTTT
CDR3: CASSIGTGNTEAFF

size: NA
V: TRBV7-2
D: NA
J: TRBJ2-1
DNA: TGTGCCAGCAGCATAGTTGTCCGGTCCGGTGGCAATGAGCAGTTCTTC
CDR3: CASSIVVRSGGNEQFF

size: NA
V: TRBV30
D: NA
J: TRBJ1-1
DNA: TGTGCCTGGGGAAGACAGATGAACACTGAAGCTTTCTTT
CDR3: CAWGRQMNTEAFF

size: NA
V: TRBV15
D: TRBD1
J: TRBJ2-7
DNA: TGTGCCACCAGCAGACACGGACAGGGGGGGGGTGAGCAGTACTTC
CDR3: CATSRHGQGGGEQYF

size: NA
V: TRBV11-1
D: NA
J: TRBJ1-1
DNA: TGTGCCAGCAGCTTAGGTATTCCGGGGATCGAGGGGGTGAACACTGAAGCTTTCTTT
CDR3: CASSLGIPGIEGVNTEAFF

size: NA
V: TRBV27
D: TRBD1
J: TRBJ2-4
DNA: TGTGCCAGCAGCCGGGGACAGGGGGTCCGAAACATTCAGTACTTC
CDR3: CASSRGQGVRNIQYF

size: NA
V: TRBV6-5
D: NA
J: TRBJ2-7
DNA: TGTGCCAGCAGTCCCCGACAGAGGACCTACGAGCAGTACTTC
CDR3: CASSPRQRTYEQYF

size: NA
V: TRBV29-1
D: NA
J: TRBJ2-7
DNA: TGCAGCGTTGGGACTCCCGGAAGGGTATACGAGCAGTACTTC
CDR3: CSVGTPGRVYEQYF

size: NA
V: TRBV5-1
D: TRBD1
J: TRBJ2-3
DNA: TGCGCCAGCACCAGGACAGGGATGGCAGATACGCAGTATTTT
CDR3: CASTRTGMADTQYF

size: few
V: TRBV2
D: NA
J: TRBJ2-7
DNA: TGTGCCAGCACCTCAGGGGCGCCCTACGAGCAGTACTTC
CDR3: CASTSGAPYEQYF

size: NA
V: TRBV19
D: NA
J: TRBJ2-5
DNA: TGTGCCAGTAGTTCCGCAGGGGTCCCCCAAGAGACCCAGTACTTC
CDR3: CASSSAGVPQETQYF

size: NA
V: TRBV27
D: TRBD2
J: TRBJ2-7
DNA: TGTGCCAGCAGTCCCCAGGTGGGACTAGCGTATTACGAGCAGTACTTC
CDR3: CASSPQVGLAYYEQYF

size: NA
V: TRBV10-3
D: NA
J: TRBJ2-7
DNA: TGTGCCATCAGTGAGTCGGTGGAGGGTTACGAGCAGTACTTC
CDR3: CAISESVEGYEQYF

size: NA
V: TRBV7-9
D: NA
J: TRBJ2-3
DNA: TGTGCCAGCAGCTTCTCGCAGGGTGCAGATACGCAGTATTTT
CDR3: CASSFSQGADTQYF

size: NA
V: TRBV13
D: NA
J: TRBJ2-2
DNA: TGTGCCAGCAGCGTACCCAGGGGGAACACCGGGGAGCTGTTTTTT
CDR3: CASSVPRGNTGELFF

size: NA
V: TRBV2
D: NA
J: TRBJ2-3
DNA: TGTGCCGGCAAAGCGACTAGGCCTAGCACAGATACGCAGTATTTT
CDR3: CAGKATRPSTDTQYF

size: NA
V: TRBV7-3
D: TRBD1
J: TRBJ1-2
DNA: TGTGCCAGCAGCCCATCAGGGGGCGAGACAGCTAACTATGGCTACACCTTC
CDR3: CASSPSGGETANYGYTF

size: NA
V: TRBV5-1
D: TRBD1
J: TRBJ1-2
DNA: TGCGCCAGCAGCGCCTACAGGGGAACTAATGGCTACACCTTC
CDR3: CASSAYRGTNGYTF

size: NA
V: TRBV7-9
D: TRBD2
J: TRBJ2-5
DNA: TGTGCCAGCAGCTTAGCGGTGGCGGGGGGGCAAGAGACCCAGTACTTC
CDR3: CASSLAVAGGQETQYF

size: NA
V: TRBV7-9
D: NA
J: TRBJ2-1
DNA: TGTGCCAGCAGCTTATACAGGGCCCCCAGCTCCTACAATGAGCAGTTCTTC
CDR3: CASSLYRAPSSYNEQFF

size: NA
V: TRBV5-4
D: TRBD2
J: TRBJ2-2
DNA: TGTGCCAGCAGCTTAGGGGGAGCGGGAGGAATCACCGGGGAGCTGTTTTTT
CDR3: CASSLGGAGGITGELFF

size: NA
V: TRBV18
D: TRBD1
J: TRBJ1-2
DNA: TGTGCCAGCTCAGCTATTCTCGGGACAGGCCTACTCTACGGGGGCTACACCTTC
CDR3: CASSAILGTGLLYGGYTF

size: NA
V: TRBV9
D: NA
J: TRBJ1-2
DNA: TGTGCCAGCAGCGTACTTCAGAATGGAGGGGCCTATGGCTACACCTTC
CDR3: CASSVLQNGGAYGYTF

size: few
V: TRBV11-2
D: TRBD2
J: TRBJ2-1
DNA: TGTGCCAGCAGCTATATGAGCGGGATTATTCAGTTGCATGTTGAGCAGTTCTTC
CDR3: CASSYMSGIIQLHVEQFF

size: NA
V: TRBV19
D: NA
J: TRBJ1-5
DNA: TGTGCCAGCCGGCGGGGGATCGGCAATCAGCCCCAGCATTTT
CDR3: CASRRGIGNQPQHF

size: NA
V: TRBV2
D: TRBD1
J: TRBJ1-6
DNA: TGTGCCAGCAGTGCCACAGGGGCTCTCTCACCCCTCCACTTT
CDR3: CASSATGALSPLHF

size: NA
V: TRBV7-2
D: TRBD2
J: TRBJ2-3
DNA: TGTGCCAGCAGCTTAGTTGGCGGGGGGGCCTCCGATACGCAGTATTTT
CDR3: CASSLVGGGASDTQYF

size: NA
V: TRBV2
D: NA
J: TRBJ1-1
DNA: TGTGCCAGCGGATTTATGGAGAGGGGGACTGAAGCTTTCTTT
CDR3: CASGFMERGTEAFF

size: NA
V: TRBV2
D: NA
J: TRBJ2-7
DNA: TGTGCCAGCAGTGGAGACTTCTACGAGCAGTACTTC
CDR3: CASSGDFYEQYF

size: NA
V: TRBV7-2
D: TRBD2
J: TRBJ2-5
DNA: TGTGCCAGCAGCTTAGGGGGTGTAGGGAGCGGGGGGGCCGAAGAGACCCAGTACTTC
CDR3: CASSLGGVGSGGAEETQYF

size: once
V: TRBV5-1
D: NA
J: TRBJ2-7
DNA: TGCGCCAGCAGCTTGGCTTCTTTCGGGGACGAGCAGTACTTC
CDR3: CASSLASFGDEQYF

size: NA
V: TRBV6-1
D: TRBD1
J: TRBJ1-4
DNA: TGTGCCAGCAGCGCCAACAGGGGGCAGAATGAAAAACTGTTTTTT
CDR3: CASSANRGQNEKLFF

size: NA
V: TRBV12-5
D: TRBD2
J: TRBJ2-1
DNA: TGTGCTAGTGGGGAAACTAGCGCTAGCTCCTACAATGAGCAGTTCTTC
CDR3: CASGETSASSYNEQFF

size: NA
V: TRBV5-1
D: TRBD1
J: TRBJ2-1
DNA: TGCGCCAGCAGGCTCAGGGACAGGGGTGGTAATGAGCAGTTCTTC
CDR3: CASRLRDRGGNEQFF

size: NA
V: TRBV6-5
D: TRBD1
J: TRBJ1-2
DNA: TGTGCCAGCAGTTCCCGTGCAGGGGGGAAGGCTGGCTACACCTTC
CDR3: CASSSRAGGKAGYTF

size: NA
V: TRBV30
D: NA
J: TRBJ1-2
DNA: TGTGCCTGGAGTGTATTGGCCTCTCAATCAAGCGGCGGCTACACCTTC
CDR3: CAWSVLASQSSGGYTF

size: NA
V: TRBV6-1
D: TRBD1
J: TRBJ1-1
DNA: TGTGCCAGCACCGCCGTAAGGGGGCGCAGGACTGAAGCTTTCTTT
CDR3: CASTAVRGRRTEAFF

size: few
V: TRBV5-1
D: NA
J: TRBJ2-5
DNA: TGCGCCAGCAGCTTGATGGTAGCTGGAGAGACCCAGTACTTC
CDR3: CASSLMVAGETQYF

size: NA
V: TRBV7-8
D: TRBD1
J: TRBJ2-2
DNA: TGTGCCAGCAGCCATATACCGGGACAGGGGGCCGGCGGGGAGCTGTTTTTT
CDR3: CASSHIPGQGAGGELFF